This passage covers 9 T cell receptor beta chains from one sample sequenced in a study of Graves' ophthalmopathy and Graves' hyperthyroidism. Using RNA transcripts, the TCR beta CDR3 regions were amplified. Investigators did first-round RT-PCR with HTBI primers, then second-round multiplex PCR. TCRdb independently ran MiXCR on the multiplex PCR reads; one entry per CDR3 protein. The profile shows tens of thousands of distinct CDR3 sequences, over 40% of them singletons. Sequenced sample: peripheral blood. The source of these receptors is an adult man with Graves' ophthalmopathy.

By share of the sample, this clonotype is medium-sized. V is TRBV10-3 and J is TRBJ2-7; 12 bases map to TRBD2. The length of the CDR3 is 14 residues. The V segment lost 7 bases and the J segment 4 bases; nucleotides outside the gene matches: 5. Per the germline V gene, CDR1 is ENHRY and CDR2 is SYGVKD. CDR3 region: CAITSSGRVYEQYF. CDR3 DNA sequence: TGTGCCATCACCTCTAGCGGGAGGGTTTACGAGCAGTACTTC.

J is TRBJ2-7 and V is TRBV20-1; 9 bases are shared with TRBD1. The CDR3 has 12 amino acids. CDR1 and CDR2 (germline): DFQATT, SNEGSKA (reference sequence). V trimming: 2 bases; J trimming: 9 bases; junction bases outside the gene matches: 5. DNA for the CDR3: TGCAGTGCTAGACTACAGGGGGCGGGGCAGTACTTC. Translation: CSARLQGAGQYF.

The CDR3 bases are TGCGCCAGCAGCTGGGGACAAGGGGGTTGGGGTCAGCCCCAGCATTTT. This codes for CASSWGQGGWGQPQHF. The V call is TRBV5-1, the J call TRBJ1-5, with a possible D match to TRBD1 (6 bases). Germline CDR1 and CDR2: SGHRS and YFSETQ. This CDR3 comprises 16 residues. V was cut by 3 bases and J by 6 bases, with 19 bases left in between.

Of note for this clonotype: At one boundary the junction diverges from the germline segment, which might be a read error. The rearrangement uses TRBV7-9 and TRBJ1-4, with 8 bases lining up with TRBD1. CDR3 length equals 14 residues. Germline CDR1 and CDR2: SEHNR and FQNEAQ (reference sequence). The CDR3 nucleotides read TGTGCAAGCAGCCGGGGACAGGTAGAAAAAAAACTGTTTTTT. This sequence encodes CASSRGQVEKKLFF.

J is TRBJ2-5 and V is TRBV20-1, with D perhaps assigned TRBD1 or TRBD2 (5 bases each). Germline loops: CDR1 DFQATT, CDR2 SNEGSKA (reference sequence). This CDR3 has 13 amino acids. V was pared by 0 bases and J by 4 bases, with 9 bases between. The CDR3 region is CSARDLGTETQYF. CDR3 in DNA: TGCAGTGCTAGAGATTTGGGGACAGAGACCCAGTACTTC.

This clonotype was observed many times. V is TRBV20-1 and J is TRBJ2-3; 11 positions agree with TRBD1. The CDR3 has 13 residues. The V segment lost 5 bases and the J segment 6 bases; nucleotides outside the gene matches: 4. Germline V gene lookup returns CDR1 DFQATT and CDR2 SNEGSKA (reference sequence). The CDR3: CSAGTGGRDTQYF. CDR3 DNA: TGCAGTGCTGGGACAGGGGGTAGGGATACGCAGTATTTT.

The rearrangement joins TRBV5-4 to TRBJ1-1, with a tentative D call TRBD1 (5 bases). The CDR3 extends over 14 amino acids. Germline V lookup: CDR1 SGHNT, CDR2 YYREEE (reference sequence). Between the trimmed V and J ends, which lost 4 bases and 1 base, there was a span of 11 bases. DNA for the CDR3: TGTGCCAGCAGCCCGGACAACCGGAACACTGAAGCTTTCTTT. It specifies CASSPDNRNTEAFF.

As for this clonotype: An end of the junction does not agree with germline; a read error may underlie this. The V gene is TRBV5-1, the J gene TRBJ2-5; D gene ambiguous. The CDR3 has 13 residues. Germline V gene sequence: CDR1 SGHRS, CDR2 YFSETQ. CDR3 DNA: TGCGCCAGCAGCTTGGTCCAGCAAGAGACCCAGCACTTC. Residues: CASSLVQQETQHF.

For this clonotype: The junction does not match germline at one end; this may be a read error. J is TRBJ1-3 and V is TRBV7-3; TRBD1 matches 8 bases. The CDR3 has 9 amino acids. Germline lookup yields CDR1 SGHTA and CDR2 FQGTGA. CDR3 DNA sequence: TGTGCCAGCAGCGCCGACAGGGGTTTT. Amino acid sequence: CASSADRGF. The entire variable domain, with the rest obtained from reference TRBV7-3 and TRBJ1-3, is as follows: GAGVSQTPSNKVTEKGKYVELRCDPISGHTALYWYRQSLGQGPEFLIYFQGTGAADDSGLPNDRFFAVRPEGSVSTLKIQRTERGDSAVYLCASSADRGFGEGSWLTVV.